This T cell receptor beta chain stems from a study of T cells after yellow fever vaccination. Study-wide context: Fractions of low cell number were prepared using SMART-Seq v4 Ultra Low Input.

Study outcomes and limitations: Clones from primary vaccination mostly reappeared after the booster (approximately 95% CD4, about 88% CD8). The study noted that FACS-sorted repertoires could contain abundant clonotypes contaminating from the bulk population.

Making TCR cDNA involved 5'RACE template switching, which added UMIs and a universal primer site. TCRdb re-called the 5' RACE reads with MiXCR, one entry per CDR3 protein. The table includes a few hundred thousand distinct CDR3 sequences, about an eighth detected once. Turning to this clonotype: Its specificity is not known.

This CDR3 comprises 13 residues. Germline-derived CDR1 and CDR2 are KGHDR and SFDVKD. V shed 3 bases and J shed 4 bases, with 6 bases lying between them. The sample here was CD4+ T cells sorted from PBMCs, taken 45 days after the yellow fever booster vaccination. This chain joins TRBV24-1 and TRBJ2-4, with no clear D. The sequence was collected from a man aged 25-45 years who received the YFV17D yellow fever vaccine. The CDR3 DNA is TGTGCCACCAGTGATGGATGGAAAAACATTCAGTACTTC. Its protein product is CATSDGWKNIQYF.